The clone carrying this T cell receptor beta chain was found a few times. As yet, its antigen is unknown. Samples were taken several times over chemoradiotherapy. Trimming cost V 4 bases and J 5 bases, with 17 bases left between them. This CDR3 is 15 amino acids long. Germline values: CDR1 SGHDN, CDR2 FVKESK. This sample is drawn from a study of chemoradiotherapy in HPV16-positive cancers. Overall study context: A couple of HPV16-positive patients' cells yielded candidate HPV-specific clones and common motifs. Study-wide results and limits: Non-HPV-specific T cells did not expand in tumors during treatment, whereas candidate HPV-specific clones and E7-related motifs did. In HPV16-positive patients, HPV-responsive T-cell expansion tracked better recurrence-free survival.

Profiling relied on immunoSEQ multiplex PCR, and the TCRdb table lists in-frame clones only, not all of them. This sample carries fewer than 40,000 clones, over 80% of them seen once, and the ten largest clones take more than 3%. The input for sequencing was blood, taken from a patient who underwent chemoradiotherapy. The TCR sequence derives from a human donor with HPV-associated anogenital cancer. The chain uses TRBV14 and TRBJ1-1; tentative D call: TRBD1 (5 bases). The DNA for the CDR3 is TGTGCCAGCAGCCCCCTGGGGCAGGGAAAGACTGAAGCTTTCTTT. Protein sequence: CASSPLGQGKTEAFF.